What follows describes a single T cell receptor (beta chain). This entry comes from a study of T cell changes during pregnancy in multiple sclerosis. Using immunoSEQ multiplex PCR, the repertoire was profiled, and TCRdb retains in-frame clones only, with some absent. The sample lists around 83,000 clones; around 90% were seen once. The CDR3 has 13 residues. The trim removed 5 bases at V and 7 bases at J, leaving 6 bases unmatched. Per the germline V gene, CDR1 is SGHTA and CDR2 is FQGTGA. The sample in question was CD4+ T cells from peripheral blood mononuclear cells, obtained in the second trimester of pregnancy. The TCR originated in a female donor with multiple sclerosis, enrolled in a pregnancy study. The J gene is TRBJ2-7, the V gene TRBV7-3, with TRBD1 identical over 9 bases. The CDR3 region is CASSLDRGWEQYF. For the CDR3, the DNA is TGTGCCAGCAGCCTAGACAGGGGGTGGGAGCAGTACTTC.